This T cell receptor beta chain was identified during a study of T cells in Graves' hyperthyroidism and ophthalmopathy. This CDR3 region has 14 residues. The ends were cut back, 6 bases at V and 5 bases at J, with 14 bases in the middle. In germline, CDR1 is LNHDA, CDR2 SQIVND (reference sequence). This clonotype was observed a few times. The CDR3 ends on some other residue instead of the conserved phenylalanine or tryptophan, so this is likely a read error. Amplified TCR beta CDR3 regions derived from RNA transcripts. When the TCR CDR3 underwent first-round RT-PCR, the HTBI primer set was used. TCRdb re-analysed the multiplex PCR reads in MiXCR, keeping a single row per CDR3 protein. The sample records 350,000 or so distinct CDR3 sequences, about 18% being singletons.

The clonotype comes from a woman between 45 and 60 years old with Graves' hyperthyroidism. Sequenced sample: blood. V usage is TRBV19 and J usage is TRBJ2-1, with D perhaps TRBD2 (6 bases). The chain's CDR3 is CASSSGLNHNEQFL. CDR3 nucleotide sequence: TGTGCCAGTAGCTCGGGACTGAACCACAATGAGCAGTTCCTC.